The 12 T cell receptor beta chains below were found in one sample sequenced in a study of naive and memory T cell subsets. An equimolar mix of two oligonucleotides served as the beta constant-region primer for TRBC1 and TRBC2. Nested alpha and beta constant-region primers with the SP2 primer drove four PCR rounds on ligated cDNA. TCRdb used MiXCR to reprocess the UMI-ligation and nested PCR reads, holding one entry per CDR3 protein. The profile shows 80,000 to 95,000 distinct CDR3 sequences, approximately 9.2% of them singletons. The sequenced sample was naive CD8+ T cells from blood. Source of these receptors: a human donor in good health.

The rearrangement joins TRBV28 to TRBJ2-2, with a possible D match to TRBD1 (6 bases). The germline V and J ends were trimmed by 7 bases and 5 bases, with 14 bases remaining between them. CDR3 length: 14 residues. CDR1 is MDHEN and CDR2 is SYDVKM in the germline V gene. The CDR3 sequence is CASNPVQGTGELFF. CDR3 bases: TGTGCCAGCAACCCTGTCCAGGGGACCGGGGAGCTGTTTTTT.

There are a few counts of this clonotype. The CDR3 is CASSLGLGNEQFF. The DNA for the CDR3 is TGTGCCAGCAGCTTAGGCCTCGGCAATGAGCAGTTCTTC. The gene calls are TRBV13 and TRBJ2-1; D is unresolved. Trimming left V 0 bases short and J 6 bases short, with 6 bases between. Germline V gives CDR1 PRHDT, CDR2 FYEKMQ (reference sequence). The CDR3 extends over 13 amino acids.

This clonotype was seen a handful of times. This chain links TRBV11-2 with TRBJ2-3; 9 bases align to TRBD2. The CDR3 has 15 residues. The J segment lost 4 bases and the V segment lost 4 bases, leaving 6 bases of the junction unmatched. Germline V lookup: CDR1 SGHAT, CDR2 FQNNGV. The CDR3 loop is CASSSLAGEADTQYF. The DNA of the CDR3 is TGTGCCAGCAGCTCTTTAGCGGGAGAGGCAGATACGCAGTATTTT.

This clonotype was observed many times. The rearrangement joins TRBV20-1 to TRBJ2-1; TRBD2 aligns across 10 bases. CDR1 DFQATT and CDR2 SNEGSKA come from the germline V gene (reference sequence). The CDR3 has 14 residues. The ends lost 5 bases at V and 2 bases at J; junction bases unmatched: 3. The CDR3 reads CSASAGGPYNEQFF. For the CDR3, the DNA is TGCAGTGCTTCAGCGGGAGGGCCCTACAATGAGCAGTTCTTC.

The table lists this clonotype with a few counts. The chain couples TRBV27 to TRBJ2-1; D may be TRBD1 or TRBD2 (5 bases each). The ends were cut back, 6 bases at V and 5 bases at J, with 23 bases in the middle. There are 17 residues in the CDR3. Germline V gene data show CDR1 as MNHEY and CDR2 as SMNVEV (reference sequence). The CDR3 loop is CASSRYDSGTGNNEQFF. DNA for the CDR3: TGTGCCAGCAGCCGGTACGACTCCGGGACCGGGAACAATGAGCAGTTCTTC.

This clonotype appeared many times. The chain links TRBV27 to TRBJ2-3; 10 positions agree with TRBD2. The CDR3 loop spans 15 amino acids. V shed 5 bases, J shed 1 base, and the junction held 3 bases outside the gene matches. CDR1 and CDR2 from the germline V gene are MNHEY and SMNVEV (reference sequence). The CDR3 bases are TGTGCCAGCAGTGCCCTAGCGGGAGGCACAGATACGCAGTATTTT. This gives the protein CASSALAGGTDTQYF.

This clonotype was counted a few times. This chain connects TRBV5-1 to TRBJ1-1; D is perhaps TRBD1 (5 bases). V shed 7 bases and J shed 7 bases, with 17 bases lying between them. Germline CDR1 and CDR2: SGHRS and YFSETQ. The length of the CDR3 is 13 residues. This chain's CDR3 is CASAGTSGYEAFF. The CDR3 DNA follows: TGCGCCAGCGCAGGGACGTCGGGGTATGAAGCTTTCTTT.

In its sample, this clonotype was seen a few times. V gene TRBV28 combines with J gene TRBJ2-7; 12 bases align to TRBD1. The CDR3 spans 16 residues. Trimming took 3 bases from V and 6 from J; bases not matched to a gene: 9. Germline CDR1 and CDR2: MDHEN and SYDVKM. The CDR3 DNA reads TGTGCCAGCAGTTTCTCCGGGACAGGGGGCTCGGCCGAGCAGTACTTC. It encodes CASSFSGTGGSAEQYF.

The sample holds a few counts of this clonotype. The chain recombines TRBV6-1 with TRBJ1-2, with TRBD1 as a possible D gene (5 bases). This CDR3 spans 16 amino acids. Trimming took 10 bases from V and 4 from J, leaving 25 bases between them. In germline, CDR1 is MNHNS, CDR2 SASEGT. Here the CDR3 reads CATANERGGRVYGYTF. The CDR3, as DNA: TGTGCCACCGCAAACGAAAGGGGCGGTCGGGTCTATGGCTACACCTTC.

This clonotype was observed a handful of times. CDR3 protein: CASSQDRGGIDEQYF. The CDR3, as DNA: TGCGCCAGCAGCCAAGACAGGGGAGGAATAGACGAGCAGTACTTC. This rearrangement joins TRBV4-3 to TRBJ2-7; the D gene could be TRBD1 or TRBD2 (6 bases each). Germline assignment: CDR1 LGHNA and CDR2 YSLEER. The CDR3 totals 15 residues. V was trimmed by 0 bases and J by 5 bases, leaving 14 bases between them.

This clonotype was observed a handful of times. The chain joins TRBV9 to TRBJ1-3; D is unresolved. Germline values: CDR1 SGDLS, CDR2 YYNGEE. The germline V and J ends were trimmed by 4 bases and 0 bases, with 14 bases remaining between them. This CDR3 contains 16 residues. CDR3 in amino acids: CASSPTDGVSGNTIYF. Written as DNA, the CDR3 is TGTGCCAGCAGCCCGACCGACGGCGTCTCTGGAAACACCATATATTTT.

This clonotype was detected only a few times. This chain connects TRBV28 to TRBJ2-7; D gene ambiguous. Germline V gives CDR1 MDHEN, CDR2 SYDVKM. V lost 5 bases and J 7 bases, leaving 12 bases between the germline ends. The CDR3 is made up of 12 amino acids. The chain's CDR3 is CASSRPKREQYF. CDR3 in DNA: TGTGCCAGCAGTCGGCCCAAGAGGGAGCAGTACTTC.